This is a list of T cell receptor beta chains from one sample in a study of shared clonotypes between healthy human individuals. This table comes from immunoSEQ multiplex PCR, and its TCRdb copy is limited to in-frame clones, with some not included. The sample lists some 2.1 million clones; 85% to 95% were seen once. Sequencing input: naive CD4+ T cells sorted from blood. All receptors come from a man aged 18 to 30 in good health. CDR3s include the opening cysteine and the closing phenylalanine or tryptophan. Fields, in order: V gene, D gene, J gene, clone size, CDR3 protein, CDR3 DNA. The D gene is left open where the match is weak. Rows may omit the clone size; those that give it use once, few, many or a size class.

TRBV5-1	TRBD1	TRBJ1-4	once	CATLWGRGRGIVGEKLFF	TGCGCCACCCTCTGGGGGAGGGGGCGCGGTATAGTTGGCGAAAAACTGTTTTTT
TRBV7-9	TRBD1	TRBJ1-4	-	CASSLGETGRTGKLFF	TGTGCCAGCAGCTTAGGCGAGACAGGGCGTACGGGAAAACTGTTTTTT
TRBV9	-	TRBJ2-7	once	CASSVEEVGSYEQYF	TGTGCCAGCAGCGTAGAAGAAGTTGGGAGTTACGAGCAGTACTTC
TRBV2	-	TRBJ2-1	-	CASSEQSSGGLFF	TGTGCCAGCAGTGAACAATCTTCGGGGGGCCTGTTCTTC
TRBV6-1	-	TRBJ2-5	-	CASSEQETQYF	TGTGCCAGCAGTGAACAAGAGACCCAGTACTTC
TRBV13	-	TRBJ1-1	-	CASSLGRLNTEAFF	TGTGCCAGCAGCTTAGGACGGCTGAACACTGAAGCTTTCTTT
TRBV30	-	TRBJ2-7	-	CALGQGKAGGPYEQYF	TGTGCCTTGGGACAGGGAAAGGCGGGAGGGCCCTACGAGCAGTACTTC
TRBV5-1	-	TRBJ2-7	-	CASSLSRQDYEQYF	TGCGCCAGCAGCCTCTCTCGACAGGACTACGAGCAGTACTTC
TRBV7-9	TRBD1	TRBJ2-7	-	CASSFGQGFVSYEQYF	TGTGCCAGCAGCTTTGGACAGGGATTTGTTTCCTACGAGCAGTACTTC
TRBV16	-	TRBJ1-1	once	CASSQSGGRTEAFF	TGTGCCAGCAGCCAATCTGGAGGTAGGACTGAAGCTTTCTTT
TRBV29-1	-	TRBJ2-1	-	CSVDRPGSYNEQFF	TGCAGCGTTGATAGGCCCGGGTCCTACAATGAGCAGTTCTTC
TRBV11-2	TRBD1	TRBJ1-6	-	CASSLAGQGVDSPLHF	TGTGCCAGCAGCTTGGCAGGACAGGGGGTGGATTCACCCCTCCACTTT
TRBV6-5	-	TRBJ2-3	-	CASSYLGYRADTQYF	TGTGCCAGCAGTTATTTAGGGTATCGCGCAGATACGCAGTATTTT
TRBV29-1	-	TRBJ1-1	-	CSVAIGGMNTEAFF	TGCAGCGTCGCAATTGGGGGTATGAACACTGAAGCTTTCTTT
TRBV28	-	TRBJ2-1	few	CASSDGGSYNEQFF	TGTGCCAGCAGTGACGGGGGCTCCTACAATGAGCAGTTCTTC
TRBV28	-	TRBJ1-6	-	CASSLGRPGSPLHF	TGTGCCAGCAGCCTAGGCAGGCCGGGGTCACCCCTCCACTTT
TRBV6-5	TRBD1	TRBJ1-1	-	CASSYSLDRGEAEAFF	TGTGCCAGCAGTTACTCCCTGGACAGGGGGGAAGCTGAAGCTTTCTTT
TRBV7-3	TRBD1	TRBJ2-2	-	CASSPGVQGASTGELFF	TGTGCCAGCAGCCCTGGGGTCCAGGGGGCGAGCACCGGGGAGCTGTTTTTT